The entry below describes one T cell receptor (beta chain). The sample belongs to a study of blood T cells in healthy people across ages. Germline V gene lookup returns CDR1 SGDLS and CDR2 YYNGEE. J lost 4 bases, V lost 3 bases, and 9 bases had no gene match. The CDR3 loop spans 16 amino acids. With a J-beta primer mix and a sample-barcoded 5' primer, a second PCR ran roughly 6 to 12 cycles. MiXCR, applied by TCRdb to the 5' RACE reads, yields one record per CDR3 protein. Among approximately 290,000 distinct CDR3 sequences listed, about 25% were seen once. Sequencing was done on a sample of blood. This TCR was recovered from a woman aged 65 to 85 in good health. The rearrangement joins TRBV9 to TRBJ2-5, with 10 nucleotides matching TRBD2. The CDR3 loop reads CASSAQVGLATETQYF. In DNA form, the CDR3 reads TGTGCCAGCAGCGCCCAAGTGGGACTAGCGACAGAGACCCAGTACTTC.